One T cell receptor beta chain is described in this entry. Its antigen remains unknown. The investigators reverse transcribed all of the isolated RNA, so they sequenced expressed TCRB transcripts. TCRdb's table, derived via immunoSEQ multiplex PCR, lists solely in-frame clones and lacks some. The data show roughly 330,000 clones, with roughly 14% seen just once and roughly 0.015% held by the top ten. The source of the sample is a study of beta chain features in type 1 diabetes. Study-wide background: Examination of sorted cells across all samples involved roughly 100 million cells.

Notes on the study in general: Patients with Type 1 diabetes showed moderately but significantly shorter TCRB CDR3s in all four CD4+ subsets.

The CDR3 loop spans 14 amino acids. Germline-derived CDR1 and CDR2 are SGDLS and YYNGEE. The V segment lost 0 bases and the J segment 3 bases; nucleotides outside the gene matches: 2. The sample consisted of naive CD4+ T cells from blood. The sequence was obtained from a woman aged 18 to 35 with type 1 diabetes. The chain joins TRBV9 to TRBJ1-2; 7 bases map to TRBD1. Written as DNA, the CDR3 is TGTGCCAGCAGCGTAGAAGGGGGCTACTATGGCTACACCTTC. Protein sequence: CASSVEGGYYGYTF. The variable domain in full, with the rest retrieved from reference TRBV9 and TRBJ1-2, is DSGVTQTPKHLITATGQRVTLRCSPRSGDLSVYWYQQSLDQGLQFLIQYYNGEERAKGNILERFSAQQFPDLHSELNLSSLELGDSALYFCASSVEGGYYGYTFGSGTRLTVV.